This T cell receptor beta chain was recorded in a study of CD8 T cells in ankylosing spondylitis. This CDR3 contains 13 residues. Between the trimmed V and J ends, which lost 4 bases and 8 bases, there was a span of 14 bases. Points from the study as a whole: Disease-linked clones reportedly showed significant enrichment in matched ankylosing spondylitis synovial fluid. Earlier work had already found some motif variants in reactive arthritis synovial fluid and blood. What seemed typical of ankylosing spondylitis blood was a TCR beta motif built from roughly 8 highly homologous variants.

Each TCR beta library was made by quantitative 5'-RACE that incorporated molecular barcodes. TCRdb passed the 5' RACE reads through MiXCR, listing each CDR3 protein once. The table includes 30,000 to 45,000 distinct CDR3 sequences, about an eighth detected once. This clonotype was recorded many times. Its antigen is unidentified. Sequencing used synovial fluid, either unsorted or a sorted T cell fraction (not recorded which). This TCR derives from a male donor with ankylosing spondylitis. This chain links TRBV12-3 or TRBV12-4 with TRBJ1-2; TRBD1 might be the D (6 bases). CDR3 loop: CASSWGGSEGYTF. As DNA, the CDR3 is TGTGCCAGCAGTTGGGGGGGCTCGGAAGGCTACACCTTC.